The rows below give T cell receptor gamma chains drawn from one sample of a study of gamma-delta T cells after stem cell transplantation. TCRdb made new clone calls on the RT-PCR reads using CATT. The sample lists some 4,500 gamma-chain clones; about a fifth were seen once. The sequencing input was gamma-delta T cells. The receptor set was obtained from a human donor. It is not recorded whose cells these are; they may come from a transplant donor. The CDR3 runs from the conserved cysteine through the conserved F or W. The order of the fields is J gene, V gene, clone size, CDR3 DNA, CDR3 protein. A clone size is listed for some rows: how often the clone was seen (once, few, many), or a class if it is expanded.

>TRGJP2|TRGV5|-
TGTGCCACCTGGGACAATTCCGGTAGTGATTGGATCAAGACGTTT
CATWDNSGSDWIKTF
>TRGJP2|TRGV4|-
TGTGCCACCTGGGATGGGCAGGGTAGTGATTGGATCAAGACGTTT
CATWDGQGSDWIKTF
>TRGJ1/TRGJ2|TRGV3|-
TGTGCCACCTGGGACAGGCCGGGCCCTTTTTATTATAAGAAACTCTTT
CATWDRPGPFYYKKLF
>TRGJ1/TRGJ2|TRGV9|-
TGTGCCTTGCGGGAGGGCTGCCCCAATTATTATAAGAAACTCTTT
CALREGCPNYYKKLF
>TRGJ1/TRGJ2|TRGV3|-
TGTGCCACCTGGGACAGGCCGGAGAAACTCTTT
CATWDRPEKLF
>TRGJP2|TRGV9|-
TGTGCCTTGTGGGAACCCTATAGTAGTGATTGGATCAAGACGTTT
CALWEPYSSDWIKTF
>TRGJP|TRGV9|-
TGTGCCTTGTGGGAGCCGTCGGAGTTGGGCAAAAAAATCAAGGTATTT
CALWEPSELGKKIKVF
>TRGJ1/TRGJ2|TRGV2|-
TGTGCCACCTGGGACGGATATGAGAAACTCTTT
CATWDGYEKLF
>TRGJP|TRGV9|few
TGTGCCTTGTGGCAAGAGTTGGGCAAAAAAATCAAGGTATTT
CALWQELGKKIKVF
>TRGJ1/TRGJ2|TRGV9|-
TGTGCCTTGTGGGAGGTGCCCCTAGTTTCGAATTATTATAAGAAACTCTTT
CALWEVPLVSNYYKKLF
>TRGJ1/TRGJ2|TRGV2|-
TGTGCCACCTGGGACGCCAATAAGAAACTCTTT
CATWDANKKLF
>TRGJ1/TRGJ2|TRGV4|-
TGTGCCACCTGGGATAACCCGCCACTCTTT
CATWDNPPLF
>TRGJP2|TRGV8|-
TGTGCCACCTGGGCCCTTCTAAGTAGTGATTGGATCAAGACGTTT
CATWALLSSDWIKTF
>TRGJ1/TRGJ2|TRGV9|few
TGTGCCTTGTGGGAGGTGCCCGGTTATTATAAGAAACTCTTT
CALWEVPGYYKKLF
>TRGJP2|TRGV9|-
TGTGCCTTGTGGGAGAAGCAAGGTGATTGGATCAAGACGTTT
CALWEKQGDWIKTF
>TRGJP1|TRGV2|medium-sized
TGTGCCACCTGGGACGGCACCACTGGTTGGTTCAAGATATTT
CATWDGTTGWFKIF
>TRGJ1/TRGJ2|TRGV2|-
TGTGCCACCTGGGACGGGCCACTAGGGTATAAGAAACTCTTT
CATWDGPLGYKKLF
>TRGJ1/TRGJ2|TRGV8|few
TGTGCCACCTGGGATGTCTTGAGTTATAAGAAACTCTTT
CATWDVLSYKKLF
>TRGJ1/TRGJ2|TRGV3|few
TGTGCCACCTGGGACAGGGGGGAGACTAAGAAACTCTTT
CATWDRGETKKLF
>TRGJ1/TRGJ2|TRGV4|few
TGTGCCACCTGGGATGGTTACTCCTTTTATTATAAGAAACTCTTT
CATWDGYSFYYKKLF
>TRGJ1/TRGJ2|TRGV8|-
TGTGCCACCTGGGATATGGGCTATAAGAAACTCTTT
CATWDMGYKKLF
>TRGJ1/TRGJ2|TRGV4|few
TGTGCCACCTGGGATGGGCCTCATTATTATAAGAAACTCTTT
CATWDGPHYYKKLF
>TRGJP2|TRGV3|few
TGTGCCACCTTTCACCCGTACGGAGGAGGCTGGATCAAGACGTTT
CATFHPYGGGWIKTF
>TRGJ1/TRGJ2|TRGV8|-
TGTGCCACCTGGGATAATTCCCTAACCCTGAATTATTATAAGAAACTCTTT
CATWDNSLTLNYYKKLF
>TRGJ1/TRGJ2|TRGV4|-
TGTGCCACCTGGGAATTGATTGGGAAACTCTTT
CATWELIGKLF
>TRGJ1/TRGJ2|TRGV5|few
TGTGCCACCTGGTCCAGTTATTATAAGAAACTCTTT
CATWSSYYKKLF
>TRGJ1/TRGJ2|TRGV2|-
TGTGCCACCTGGGACGGGCGAGGCTATAAGAAACTCTTT
CATWDGRGYKKLF
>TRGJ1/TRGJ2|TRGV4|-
TGTGCCACCTGGGATGGGCCCAATAAGAAACTCTTT
CATWDGPNKKLF
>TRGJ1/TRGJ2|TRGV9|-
TGTGCCTTGTGCGGTAAGGGCTATAAGAAACTCTTT
CALCGKGYKKLF
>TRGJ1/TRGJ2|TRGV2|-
TGTACCACCTGGGACGGGCCATTTCGATGGGTCTTT
CTTWDGPFRWVF
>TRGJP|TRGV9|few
TGTGCCTTGTGGGAGGATAACTTTCAAGAGTTGGGCAAAAAAATCAAGGTATTT
CALWEDNFQELGKKIKVF
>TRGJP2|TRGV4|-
TGTGCCACCTGGGATTTGAACGGGAGTAGTGATTGGATCAAGACGTTT
CATWDLNGSSDWIKTF
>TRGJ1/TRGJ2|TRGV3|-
TGTGCCACCTGGGACAGGCGGCACTATTATAAGAAACTCTTT
CATWDRRHYYKKLF
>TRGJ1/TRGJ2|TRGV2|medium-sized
TGTGCCACCTGGGACGAAGGGAGGAAACTCTTT
CATWDEGRKLF
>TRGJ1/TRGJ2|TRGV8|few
TGTGCCACCTGGGATCTTTATAAGAAACTCTTT
CATWDLYKKLF
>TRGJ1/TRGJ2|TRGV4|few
TGTGCCACCTGGGGCTCTTATAAGAAACTCTTT
CATWGSYKKLF
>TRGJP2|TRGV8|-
TGTGCCACCTGGGGGTATAGTAGTGATTGGATCAAGACGTTT
CATWGYSSDWIKTF
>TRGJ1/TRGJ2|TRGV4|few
TGTGCCACCTGGGATGGACGGAATTATTATAAGAAACTCTTT
CATWDGRNYYKKLF
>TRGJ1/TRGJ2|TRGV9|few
TGTGCCTTGTGGGAGTCCCCTTATAAGAAACTCTTT
CALWESPYKKLF
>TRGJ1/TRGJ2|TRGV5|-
TGTGCCACCTGGGACATGCCTAAGAAACTCTTT
CATWDMPKKLF
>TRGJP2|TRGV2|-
TGTGCCACCTGGGACCCGGTTGATTGGATCAAGACGTTT
CATWDPVDWIKTF